Included here is one T cell receptor (beta chain) sequence, with context. Its antigen remains unidentified. Sequence data for DNA of cultured CD4+ T cells were generated by the Oncomine TCR Beta short-read assay. TCRdb ran MiXCR on the PCR reads and lists one entry per CDR3 protein. The sample consists of 9,000 to 15,000 distinct CDR3 sequences, less than 80% of them appearing once. The treatment is: 10-day PBMC culture with coronavirus spike peptide pools or control peptides (ViraFEST assay). The entry originates in a study of vaccination and CD4 T cells after COVID-19. The study, taken as a whole, reports: For SARS-CoV-2-reactive clonotypes, the median went from around 20 to 38, a nonsignificant increase. A median approximately 86% of convalescent patients' SARS-CoV-2-reactive clones emerged only after vaccination.

Sequencing was done on a sample of CD4+ T cells from blood, cultured in vitro. The source of this sequence is a human donor who had recovered from COVID-19.

CDR3 sequence (DNA): TGTGCCAGCAGCCCCTGGACTAGCGCGACAGATACGCAGTATTTT. Translated: CASSPWTSATDTQYF. This chain connects TRBV7-9 to TRBJ2-3; 9 bases align to TRBD2. The CDR3 extends over 15 amino acids. Losses at the gene ends were 5 bases for V and 3 bases for J; bases not matched to a gene: 6. Germline lookup yields CDR1 SEHNR and CDR2 FQNEAQ (reference sequence).